This TCR beta chain was recovered during a study of identical twins. Regarding the study as a whole: Excess low generation probability was seen in twin-shared out-of-frame alpha sequences.

This clonotype showed up many times. What it binds is unknown. TCRdb analysed the 5' RACE reads with MiXCR anew, one entry per CDR3 protein. The profile shows 300,000 or so distinct CDR3 sequences, less than 9.5% of them singletons. This CDR3 is built from 15 residues. Germline CDR1 reads SGHRS; CDR2 reads YFSETQ. Trimming at V came to 1 base and at J to 6 bases, leaving 4 bases not matched to a gene. These data were likewise used in another study, on yellow fever vaccine responses in identical twins.

Sequencing was performed on CD8+ T cells sorted from blood. This clonotype was obtained from a woman aged 18-29 years in good health. The chain has TRBV5-1 and TRBJ2-1; TRBD2 matches at 10 bases. CDR3 coding DNA: TGCGCCAGCAGCTTGTATAGCGGGGGGTCCAATGAGCAGTTCTTC. Translation: CASSLYSGGSNEQFF.